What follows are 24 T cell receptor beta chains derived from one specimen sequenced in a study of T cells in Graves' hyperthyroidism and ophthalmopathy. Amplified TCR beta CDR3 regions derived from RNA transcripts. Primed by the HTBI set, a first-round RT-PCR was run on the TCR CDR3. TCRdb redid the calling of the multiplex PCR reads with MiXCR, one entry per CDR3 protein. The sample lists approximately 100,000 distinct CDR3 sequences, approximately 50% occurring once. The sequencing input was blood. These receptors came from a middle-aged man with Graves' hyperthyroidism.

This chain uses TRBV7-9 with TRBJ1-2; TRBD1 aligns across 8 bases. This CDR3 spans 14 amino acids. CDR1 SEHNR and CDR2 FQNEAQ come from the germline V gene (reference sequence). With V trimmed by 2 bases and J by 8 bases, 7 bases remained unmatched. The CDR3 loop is CASSLPQDRDGYTF. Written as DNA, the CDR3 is TGTGCCAGCAGCTTACCGCAGGACAGGGACGGCTACACCTTC.

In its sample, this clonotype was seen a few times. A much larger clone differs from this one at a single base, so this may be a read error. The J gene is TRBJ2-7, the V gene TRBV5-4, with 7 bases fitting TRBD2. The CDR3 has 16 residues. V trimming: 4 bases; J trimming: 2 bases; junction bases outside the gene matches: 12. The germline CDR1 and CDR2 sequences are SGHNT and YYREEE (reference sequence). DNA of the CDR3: TGTGCCAGCAGCCAGGGACTACGGGGCCCCGCCTACGAGCAGTACTTC. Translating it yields CASSQGLRGPAYEQYF.

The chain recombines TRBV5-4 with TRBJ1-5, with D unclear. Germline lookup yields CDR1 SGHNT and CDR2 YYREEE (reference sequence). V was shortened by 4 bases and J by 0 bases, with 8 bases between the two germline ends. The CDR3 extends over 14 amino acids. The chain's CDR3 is CASSPLDSNQPQHF. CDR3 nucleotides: TGTGCCAGCAGCCCATTAGATAGCAATCAGCCCCAGCATTTT.

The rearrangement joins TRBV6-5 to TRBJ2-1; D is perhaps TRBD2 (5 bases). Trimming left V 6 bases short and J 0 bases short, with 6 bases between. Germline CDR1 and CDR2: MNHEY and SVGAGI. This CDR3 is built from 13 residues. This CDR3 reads CASRTSSYNEQFF. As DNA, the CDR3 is TGTGCCAGCAGAACTAGCTCCTACAATGAGCAGTTCTTC.

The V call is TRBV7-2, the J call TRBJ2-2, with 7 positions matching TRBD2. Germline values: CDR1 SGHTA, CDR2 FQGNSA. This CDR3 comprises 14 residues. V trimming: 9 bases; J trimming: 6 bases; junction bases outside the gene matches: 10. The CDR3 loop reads CASSRSGSAGELFF. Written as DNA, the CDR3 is TGTGCCAGTAGTCGTAGCGGGTCGGCCGGGGAGCTGTTTTTT. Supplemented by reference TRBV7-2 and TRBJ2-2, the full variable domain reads GAGVSQSPSNKVTEKGKDVELRCDPISGHTALYWYRQSLGQGLEFLIYFQGNSAPDKSGLPSDRFSAERTGGSVSTLTIQRTQQEDSAVYLCASSRSGSAGELFFGEGSRLTVL.

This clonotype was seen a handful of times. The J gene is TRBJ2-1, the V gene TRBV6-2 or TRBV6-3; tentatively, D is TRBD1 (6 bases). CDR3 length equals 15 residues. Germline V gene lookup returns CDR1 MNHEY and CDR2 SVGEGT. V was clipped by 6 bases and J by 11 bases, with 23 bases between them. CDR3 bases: TGTGCCAGCAGCCCTATCAGGGGAAGCCGGGTGCAGCAGTTCTTC. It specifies CASSPIRGSRVQQFF.

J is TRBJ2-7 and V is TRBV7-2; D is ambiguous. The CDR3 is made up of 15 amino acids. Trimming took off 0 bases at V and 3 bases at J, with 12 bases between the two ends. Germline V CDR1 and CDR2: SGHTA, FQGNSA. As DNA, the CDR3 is TGTGCCAGCAGCTTAGCTGGGCTGACAAGCTACGAGCAGTACTTC. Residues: CASSLAGLTSYEQYF.

CDR3: CASSLAQGGGYTF. In DNA form, the CDR3 reads TGCGCCAGCAGCTTGGCTCAGGGGGGAGGCTACACCTTC. The J gene is TRBJ1-2, the V gene TRBV5-1, with 7 bases identical to TRBD1. The CDR3 is made up of 13 amino acids. Germline CDR1 SGHRS, CDR2 YFSETQ. V lost 0 bases and J lost 8; bases outside the gene matches: 4.

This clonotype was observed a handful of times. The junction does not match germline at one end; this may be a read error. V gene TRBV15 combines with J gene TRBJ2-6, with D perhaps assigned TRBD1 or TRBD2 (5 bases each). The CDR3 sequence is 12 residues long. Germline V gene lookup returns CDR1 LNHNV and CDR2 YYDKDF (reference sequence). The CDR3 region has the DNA TGTGCCACCAGCAGGGGGGACAACGTCCTGACTTTC. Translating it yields CATSRGDNVLTF.

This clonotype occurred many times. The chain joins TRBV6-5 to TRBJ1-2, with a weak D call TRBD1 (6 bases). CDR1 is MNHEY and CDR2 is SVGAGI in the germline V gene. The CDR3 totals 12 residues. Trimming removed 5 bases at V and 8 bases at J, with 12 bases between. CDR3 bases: TGTGCCAGCAGTACGTCAGGGGAGGGCTACACCTTC. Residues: CASSTSGEGYTF.

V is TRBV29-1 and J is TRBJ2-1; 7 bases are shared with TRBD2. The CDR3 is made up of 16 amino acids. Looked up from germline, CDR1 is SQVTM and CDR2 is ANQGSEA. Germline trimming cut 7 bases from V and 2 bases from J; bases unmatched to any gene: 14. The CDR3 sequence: CSALPYLTSAYNEQFF. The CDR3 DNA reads TGCAGCGCCTTGCCCTACCTAACTAGCGCCTACAATGAGCAGTTCTTC.

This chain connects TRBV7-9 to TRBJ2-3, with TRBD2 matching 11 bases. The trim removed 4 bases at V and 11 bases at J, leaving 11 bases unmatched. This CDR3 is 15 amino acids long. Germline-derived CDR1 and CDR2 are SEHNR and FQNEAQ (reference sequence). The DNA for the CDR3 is TGTGCCAGCAGCTGGCTAGCGGGGGGTCGCAATGAGCAGTATTTT. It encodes CASSWLAGGRNEQYF.

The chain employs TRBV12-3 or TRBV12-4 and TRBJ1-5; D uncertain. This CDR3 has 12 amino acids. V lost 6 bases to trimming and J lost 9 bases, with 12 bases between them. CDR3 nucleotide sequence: TGTGCCAGCAGAAGGGCGGGTTGGCCCCAGCATTTT. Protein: CASRRAGWPQHF.

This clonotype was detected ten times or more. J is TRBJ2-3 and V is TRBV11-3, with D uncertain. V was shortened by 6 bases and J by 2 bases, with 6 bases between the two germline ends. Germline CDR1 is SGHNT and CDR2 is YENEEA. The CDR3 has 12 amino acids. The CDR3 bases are TGTGCCAGCAGTTGGAACACAGATACGCAGTATTTT. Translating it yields CASSWNTDTQYF.

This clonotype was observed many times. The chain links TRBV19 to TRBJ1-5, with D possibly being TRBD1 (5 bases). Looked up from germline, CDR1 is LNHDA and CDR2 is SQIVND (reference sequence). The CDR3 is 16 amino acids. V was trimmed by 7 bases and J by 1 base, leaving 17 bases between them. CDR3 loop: CASNDPRDGSNQPQHF. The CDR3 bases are TGTGCCAGTAATGACCCCCGGGACGGGAGCAATCAGCCCCAGCATTTT.

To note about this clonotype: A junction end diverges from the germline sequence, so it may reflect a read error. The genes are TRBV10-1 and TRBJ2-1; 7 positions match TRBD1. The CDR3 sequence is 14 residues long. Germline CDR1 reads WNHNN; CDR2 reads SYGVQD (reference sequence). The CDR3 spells CASSRTGQANEQFF. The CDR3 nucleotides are TGTGCCAGCTCTCGCACAGGACAGGCTAATGAGCAGTTCTTC.

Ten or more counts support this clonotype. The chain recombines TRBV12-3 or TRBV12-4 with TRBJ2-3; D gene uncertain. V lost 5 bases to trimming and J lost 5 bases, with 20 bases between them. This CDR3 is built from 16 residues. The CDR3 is CASSRSLTRLIDTQYF. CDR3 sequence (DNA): TGTGCCAGCAGTCGCTCACTGACACGCCTGATAGATACGCAGTATTTT.

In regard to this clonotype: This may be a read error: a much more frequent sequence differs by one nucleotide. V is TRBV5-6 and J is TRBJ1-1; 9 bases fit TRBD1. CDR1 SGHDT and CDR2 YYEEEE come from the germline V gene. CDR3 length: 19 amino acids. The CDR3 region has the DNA TGTGCCAGCAGCAACTACAGGGGGCCCAGGTTCAACATGAACACTGGAGCTTTCTTT. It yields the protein CASSNYRGPRFNMNTGAFF.

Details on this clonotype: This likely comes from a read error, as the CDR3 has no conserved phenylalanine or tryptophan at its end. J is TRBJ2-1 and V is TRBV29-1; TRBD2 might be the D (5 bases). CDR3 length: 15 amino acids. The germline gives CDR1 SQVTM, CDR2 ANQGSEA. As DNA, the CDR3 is TGCAGCGTACCCCCACGTGGGAGCTCCTACAACGAGCAGTTCTCC. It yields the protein CSVPPRGSSYNEQFS.

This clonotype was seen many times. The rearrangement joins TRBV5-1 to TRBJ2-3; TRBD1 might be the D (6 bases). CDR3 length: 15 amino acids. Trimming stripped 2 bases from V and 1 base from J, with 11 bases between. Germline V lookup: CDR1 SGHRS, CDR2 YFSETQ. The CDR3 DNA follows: TGCGCCAGCAGCTTCAGGGGCGTTGGCACAGATACGCAGTATTTT. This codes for CASSFRGVGTDTQYF.

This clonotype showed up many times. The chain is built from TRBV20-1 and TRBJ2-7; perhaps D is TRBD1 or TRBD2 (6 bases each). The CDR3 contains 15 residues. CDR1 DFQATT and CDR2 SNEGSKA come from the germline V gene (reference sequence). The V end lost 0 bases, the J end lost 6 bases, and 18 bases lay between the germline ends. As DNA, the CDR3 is TGCAGTGCTAGAGATCGGTGGGGGGCATTAGGCGAGCAGTACTTC. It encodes CSARDRWGALGEQYF.

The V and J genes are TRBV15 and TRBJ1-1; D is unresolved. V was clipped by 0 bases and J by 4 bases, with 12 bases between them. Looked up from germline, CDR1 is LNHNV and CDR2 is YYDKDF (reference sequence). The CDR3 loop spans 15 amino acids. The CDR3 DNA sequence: TGTGCCACCAGCAGAGACCAACAGAGTTGCACTGAAGCTTTCTTT. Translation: CATSRDQQSCTEAFF.

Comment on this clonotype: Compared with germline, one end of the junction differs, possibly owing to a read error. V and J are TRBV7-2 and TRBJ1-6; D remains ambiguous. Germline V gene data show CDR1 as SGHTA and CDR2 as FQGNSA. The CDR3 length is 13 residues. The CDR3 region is CAGSFTDNSPLHF. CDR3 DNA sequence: TGTGCCGGCAGCTTCACTGACAATTCACCCCTCCACTTT.

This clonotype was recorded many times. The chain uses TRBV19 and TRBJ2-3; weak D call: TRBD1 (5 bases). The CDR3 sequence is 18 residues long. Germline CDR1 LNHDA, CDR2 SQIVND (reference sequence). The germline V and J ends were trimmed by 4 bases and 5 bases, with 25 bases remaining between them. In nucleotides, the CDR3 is TGTGCCAGTAGTAAAGCCCCCATACAAGGGGCCCTAGGAGATACGCAGTATTTT. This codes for CASSKAPIQGALGDTQYF.